This T cell receptor (beta chain) was observed in a study of blood T cell repertoires in COVID-19. V was pared by 1 base and J by 5 bases, with 6 bases between. This CDR3 has 13 amino acids. TCRdb keeps only in-frame clones here, not all; method: immunoSEQ multiplex PCR. This table has fewer than 200,000 clones, 65% to 80% appearing once. The TCR sequence derives from a woman aged 70-85 years in a cohort exposed to, infected with or recovered from COVID-19 (not recorded which). Specimen: PBMCs or T cells enriched from blood (not recorded which). The V gene is TRBV12-3 or TRBV12-4, the J gene TRBJ2-1; unclear D gene. The DNA for the CDR3 is TGTGCCAGCAGTTTAGGCAGAAACAATGAGCAGTTCTTC. Protein sequence: CASSLGRNNEQFF.